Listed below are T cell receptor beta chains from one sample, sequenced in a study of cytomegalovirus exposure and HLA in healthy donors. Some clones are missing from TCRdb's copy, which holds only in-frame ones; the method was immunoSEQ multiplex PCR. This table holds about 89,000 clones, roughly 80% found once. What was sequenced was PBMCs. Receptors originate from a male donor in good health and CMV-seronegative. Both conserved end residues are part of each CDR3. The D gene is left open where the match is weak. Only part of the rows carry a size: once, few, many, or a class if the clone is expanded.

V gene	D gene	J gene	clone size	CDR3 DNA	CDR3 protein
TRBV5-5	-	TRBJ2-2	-	TGTGCCAGCAGTCCTTGGACAAGCGCGAACACCGGGGAGCTGTTTTTT	CASSPWTSANTGELFF
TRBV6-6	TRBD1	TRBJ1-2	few	TGTGCCAGCAGGGACAGGGTAATGGACTATGGCTACACCTTC	CASRDRVMDYGYTF
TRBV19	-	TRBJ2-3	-	TGTGCCTCCCGGGACAATATAGGCACAGATACGCAGTATTTT	CASRDNIGTDTQYF
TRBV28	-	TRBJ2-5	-	TGTGCCAGCAGTCAAGCCCTAACAGGGACGGAGGAGACCCAGTACTTC	CASSQALTGTEETQYF
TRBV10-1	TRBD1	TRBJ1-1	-	TGCGCCAGCAGTGACCAGGACAGGGCGAAAGCTTTCTTT	CASSDQDRAKAFF
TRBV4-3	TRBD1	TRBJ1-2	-	TGCGCCAGCAGCCACCGGGACAGGGGGCGTGAGGATGGCTACACCTTC	CASSHRDRGREDGYTF
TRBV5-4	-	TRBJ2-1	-	TGTGCCAGCAGCTTGGGAGGCCTGGGTCGCAATGAGCAGTTCTTC	CASSLGGLGRNEQFF
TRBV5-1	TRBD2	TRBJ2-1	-	TGCGCCAGCAGCTCGTTAGCGGGAGGGACTTACAATGAGCAGTTCTTC	CASSSLAGGTYNEQFF
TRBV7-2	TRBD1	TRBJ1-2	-	TGTGCCAGCAGCTCCACGACAGGGGCTAACTATGGCTACACCTTC	CASSSTTGANYGYTF
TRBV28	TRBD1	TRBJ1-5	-	TGTGCCAGCAGTTTAGCTCAGGGGGGCAATCAGCCCCAGCATTTT	CASSLAQGGNQPQHF
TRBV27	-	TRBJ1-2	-	TGTGCCAGCAGTTTGTCCCGGGCGGGAGGCTACACCTTC	CASSLSRAGGYTF
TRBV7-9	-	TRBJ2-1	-	TGTGCCAGCAGCTGGGAGGCGAATGAGCAGTTCTTC	CASSWEANEQFF
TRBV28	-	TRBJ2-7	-	TGTGCCAGCAGTTTTCCCCCTAGAAATTACGAGCAGTACTTC	CASSFPPRNYEQYF